This T cell receptor (beta chain) was recorded in a study of blood T cell repertoires in COVID-19. The assay was immunoSEQ multiplex PCR, and TCRdb's table has in-frame clones only and misses some. The table has approximately 260,000 clones, around 90% seen once. Unmatched junction bases numbered 8, after V lost 4 bases and J lost 8 bases. This CDR3 is 14 amino acids long. Germline V gene data show CDR1 as SGHRS and CDR2 as YFSETQ. Input material: peripheral blood. This sequence joins TRBV5-1 and TRBJ1-2, with TRBD1 identical over 10 bases. The sequence came from a woman in her forties with acute or convalescent COVID-19. The CDR3 region has the DNA TGCGCCAGCAGCGCCTCCGGGACAGGGGAAGGCTACACCTTC. Translating gives CASSASGTGEGYTF. The full variable domain, rest sourced from reference TRBV5-1 and TRBJ1-2, is KAGVTQTPRYLIKTRGQQVTLSCSPISGHRSVSWYQQTPGQGLQFLFEYFSETQRNKGNFPGRFSGRQFSNSRSEMNVSTLELGDSALYLCASSASGTGEGYTFGSGTRLTVV.